This T cell receptor (beta chain) was sequenced for a study of PD-L1 blockade in urothelial cancer. Study at large: Patients took up atezolizumab in the mid-2010s at 1,200 mg intravenously every 3 weeks. Median T cell yield from blood was 130,000 to 150,000. The number of prior chemotherapy regimens per patient was 0 to 3. Study conclusions and caveats: Where pretreatment blood TCR clonality fell below the median, better survival was predicted.

V was trimmed by 3 bases and J by 4 bases, leaving 9 bases between them. Per germline, CDR1 SGHDN and CDR2 FVKESK. The length of the CDR3 is 13 residues. The repertoire was sequenced with immunoSEQ multiplex PCR; TCRdb's copy has only in-frame clones and lacks some. The sample has 50,000 or so clones, around 85% seen once; the top ten hold more than 15%. With respect to this clone: Its antigen is currently unknown.

The TCR originated in a man aged 55 to 70 with urothelial cancer. This chain uses TRBV14 with TRBJ1-1; possibly TRBD1 for D (6 bases). The sequenced sample was PBMCs, obtained around atezolizumab (anti-PD-L1) treatment. CDR3 amino acids: CASSQGQGTEAFF. DNA of the CDR3: TGTGCCAGCAGCCAGGGACAAGGCACTGAAGCTTTCTTT.